A single T cell receptor (beta chain) is shown here with its context. This clone showed up just once. The specificity of this receptor is unknown. Base qualities were left out, and no much larger clone turns up one base away. These data belong to a study of siplizumab effects on memory and regulatory T cells (dated by TCRdb to the late 2010s). Regarding the research as a whole: The effect of the anti-CD2 antibody siplizumab on alloreactive T-cell subsets was examined in allogeneic mixed lymphocyte reactions constructed from human PBMCs.

TCRbeta CDR3 sequencing was performed on sorted unstimulated T cells and on proliferating T cells recovered from mixed lymphocyte reactions. Fresh whole blood from fewer than 11 HLA-typed healthy donors was used to isolate PBMCs. To map where alloreactive clones came from, unstimulated CD4+ regulatory T cells were FACS-sorted. Library preparation used the immunoSEQ multiplex PCR assay. Each sample had 80,000 to 100,000 TCR templates assayed by the deep sequencing platform. Genomic DNA extracted from sorted T cells was used for TCRbeta CDR3 sequencing. As for the original processing: The R programming language was used for clonal analysis of TCRbeta CDR3 data. Unstimulated samples were compared with post-reaction CFSE-low samples to define alloreactive CD4+ and CD8+ clones. By matching sequences to the repertoires of sorted unstimulated Treg and non-Treg cells, each alloreactive CD4+ clone was assigned a regulatory or non-regulatory origin. Entries here come from immuneACCESS through TCRdb and include only in-frame sequences with V and J called. Some clones fail to appear in such tables; in the studies checked, an unresolved V gene covers under half of the shortfall, and the cause of the remainder is unknown. V, J and clone size derive from that table, while D and trimming were established from the DNA sequence. Within this sample are 85,000 to 130,000 clones, with roughly 93% of them counted one time only. The ten most abundant clones make up approximately 0.67% of the sample.

The junction shows trimming of 1 base on V and 15 bases on J, plus 13 bases between the germline ends. CDR1 MNHNS and CDR2 SASEGT were looked up in the germline V gene. The CDR3 measures 12 amino acids from cysteine to phenylalanine. Here the CDR3 DNA is all that survives: 36 bases in frame from base 1. Findings and caveats that apply to the study as a whole: In reactions with siplizumab, an average of approximately 69% of mappable alloreactive CD4+ clones were Treg-derived, compared with roughly 26% in control reactions. Compared with memory T cells, unstimulated naive T cells appeared more diverse, and naive cells seemed to make a substantial contribution to the alloresponse. Roughly 80-95% of proliferating CD4+ or CD8+ clones could not be assigned a naive or memory phenotype. The cumulative frequency of alloreactive sequences that could be traced back to unstimulated CD4+ memory T cells was significantly reduced by siplizumab. Sequences below about 10^-5 frequency were poorly captured, so only a minor fraction of alloreactive clones could be mapped to unstimulated subsets. No functional confirmation was obtained for the suppressive function of proliferating Tregs from siplizumab cultures.

This chain is built from TRBV6-1 and TRBJ2-4; the D gene is tentatively TRBD1 or TRBD2, each matching 5 bases. Sequencing used Tregs sorted from blood. The receptor's source is a human donor in good health. The CDR3 region reads CASSEDRGRRYF. The nucleotides read TGTGCCAGCAGTGAAGATCGGGGCCGTCGGTACTTC.